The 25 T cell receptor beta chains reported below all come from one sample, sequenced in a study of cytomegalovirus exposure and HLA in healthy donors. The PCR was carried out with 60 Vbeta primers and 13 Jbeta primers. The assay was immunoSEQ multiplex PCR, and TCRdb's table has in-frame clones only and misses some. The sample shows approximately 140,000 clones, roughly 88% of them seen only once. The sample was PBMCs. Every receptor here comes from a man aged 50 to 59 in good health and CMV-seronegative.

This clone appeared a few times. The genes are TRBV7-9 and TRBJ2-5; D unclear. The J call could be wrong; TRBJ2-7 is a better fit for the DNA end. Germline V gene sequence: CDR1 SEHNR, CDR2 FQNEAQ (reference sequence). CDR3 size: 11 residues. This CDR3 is CASSLFHEQYF. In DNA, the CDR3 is TGTGCCAGCAGCTTGTTTCACGAGCAGTACTTC.

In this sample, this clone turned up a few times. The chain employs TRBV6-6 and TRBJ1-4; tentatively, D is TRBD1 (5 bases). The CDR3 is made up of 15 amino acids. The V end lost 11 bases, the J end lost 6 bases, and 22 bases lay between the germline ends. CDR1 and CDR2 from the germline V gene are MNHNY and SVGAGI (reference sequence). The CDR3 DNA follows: TGTGCCTGTTGGGGGAAGGGCGGCGGGGATGAAAAACTGTTTTTT. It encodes CACWGKGGGDEKLFF.

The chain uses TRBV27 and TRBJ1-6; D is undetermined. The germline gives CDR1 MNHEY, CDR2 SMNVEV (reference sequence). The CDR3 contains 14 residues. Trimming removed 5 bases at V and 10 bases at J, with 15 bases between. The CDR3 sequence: CASSIGRQRSPLHF. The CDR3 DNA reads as TGTGCCAGCAGTATCGGAAGGCAGCGGTCACCCCTCCACTTT.

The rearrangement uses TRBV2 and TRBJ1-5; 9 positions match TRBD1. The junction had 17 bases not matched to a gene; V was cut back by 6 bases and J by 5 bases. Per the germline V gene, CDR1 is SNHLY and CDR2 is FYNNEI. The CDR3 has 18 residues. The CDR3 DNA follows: TGTGCCAGCAGCCACTCCGTGGGACAGGGAAGTAAGGATCAGCCCCAGCATTTT. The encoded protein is CASSHSVGQGSKDQPQHF.

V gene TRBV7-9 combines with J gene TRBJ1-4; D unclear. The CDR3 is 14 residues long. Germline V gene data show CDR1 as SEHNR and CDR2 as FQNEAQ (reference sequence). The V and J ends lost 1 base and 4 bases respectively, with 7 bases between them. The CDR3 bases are TGTGCCAGCAGCTTAGGAGGGATTAATGAAAAACTGTTTTTT. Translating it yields CASSLGGINEKLFF.

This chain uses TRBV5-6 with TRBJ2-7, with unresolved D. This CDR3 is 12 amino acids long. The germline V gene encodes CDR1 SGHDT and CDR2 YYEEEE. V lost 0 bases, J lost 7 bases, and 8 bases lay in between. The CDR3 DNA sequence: TGTGCCAGCAGCTTGGGCGTCACTGAGCAGTACTTC. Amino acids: CASSLGVTEQYF.

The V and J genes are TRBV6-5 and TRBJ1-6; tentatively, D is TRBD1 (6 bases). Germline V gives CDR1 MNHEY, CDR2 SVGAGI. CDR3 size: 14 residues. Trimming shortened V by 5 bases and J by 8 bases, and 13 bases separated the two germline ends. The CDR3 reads CASSLQGVDSPLHF. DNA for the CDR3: TGTGCCAGCAGTCTACAGGGAGTAGATTCACCCCTCCACTTT.

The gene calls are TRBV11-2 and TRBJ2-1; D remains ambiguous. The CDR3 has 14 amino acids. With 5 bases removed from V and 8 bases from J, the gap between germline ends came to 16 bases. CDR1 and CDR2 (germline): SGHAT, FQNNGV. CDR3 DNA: TGTGCCAGCAGCCAATTAGTCCGCACGGATGAGCAGTTCTTC. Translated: CASSQLVRTDEQFF. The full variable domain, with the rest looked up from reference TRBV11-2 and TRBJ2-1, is EAGVAQSPRYKIIEKRQSVAFWCNPISGHATLYWYQQILGQGPKLLIQFQNNGVVDDSQLPKDRFSAERLKGVDSTLKIQPAKLEDSAVYLCASSQLVRTDEQFFGPGTRLTVL.

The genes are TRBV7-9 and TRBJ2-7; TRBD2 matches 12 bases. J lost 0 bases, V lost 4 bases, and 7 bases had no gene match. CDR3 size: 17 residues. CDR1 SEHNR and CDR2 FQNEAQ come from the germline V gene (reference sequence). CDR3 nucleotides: TGTGCCAGCAGCTCGCCGACTAGCGGGGGCCACTCCTACGAGCAGTACTTC. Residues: CASSSPTSGGHSYEQYF.

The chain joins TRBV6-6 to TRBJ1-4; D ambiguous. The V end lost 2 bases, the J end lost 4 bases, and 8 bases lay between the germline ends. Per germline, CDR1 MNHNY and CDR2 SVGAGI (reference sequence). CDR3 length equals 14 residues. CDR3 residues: CASSYAGFNEKLFF. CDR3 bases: TGTGCCAGCAGTTACGCGGGTTTTAATGAAAAACTGTTTTTT.

The CDR3 DNA reads as TGTGCCAGCAGTGAACCTGACAGAAGGAACACCGGGGAGCTGTTTTTT. The encoded protein is CASSEPDRRNTGELFF. The V call is TRBV25-1, the J call TRBJ2-2; a weak D match, TRBD1 (5 bases). The CDR3 totals 16 residues. Germline CDR1 and CDR2: MGHDK and SYGVNS. Trimming pared 2 bases from V and 1 base from J, leaving 11 bases between. The full variable domain, its missing parts supplied by reference TRBV25-1 and TRBJ2-2, is EADIYQTPRYLVIGTGKKITLECSQTMGHDKMYWYQQDPGMELHLIHYSYGVNSTEKGDLSSESTVSRIRTEHFPLTLESARPSHTSQYLCASSEPDRRNTGELFFGEGSRLTVL.

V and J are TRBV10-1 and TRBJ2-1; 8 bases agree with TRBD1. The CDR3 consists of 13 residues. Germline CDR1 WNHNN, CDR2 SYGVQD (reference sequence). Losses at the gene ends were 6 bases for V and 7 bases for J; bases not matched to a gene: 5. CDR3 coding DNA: TGCGCCAGCAGGCAGGGGGCGAGGAATGAGCAGTTCTTC. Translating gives CASRQGARNEQFF.

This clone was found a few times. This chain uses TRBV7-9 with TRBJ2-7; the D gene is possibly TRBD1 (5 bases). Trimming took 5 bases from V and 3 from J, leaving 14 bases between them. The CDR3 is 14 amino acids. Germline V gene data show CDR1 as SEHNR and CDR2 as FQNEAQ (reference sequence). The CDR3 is CASSPRVRDYEQYF. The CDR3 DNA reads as TGTGCCAGCAGCCCCCGAGTCAGGGACTACGAGCAGTACTTC. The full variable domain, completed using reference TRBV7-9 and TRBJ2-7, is DTGVSQNPRHKITKRGQNVTFRCDPISEHNRLYWYRQTLGQGPEFLTYFQNEAQLEKSRLLSDRFSAERPKGSFSTLEIQRTEQGDSAMYLCASSPRVRDYEQYFGPGTRLTVT.

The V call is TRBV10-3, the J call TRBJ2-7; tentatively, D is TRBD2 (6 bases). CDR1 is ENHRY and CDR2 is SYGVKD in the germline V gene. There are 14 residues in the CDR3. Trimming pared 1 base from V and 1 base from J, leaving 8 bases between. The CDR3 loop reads CAISELEGSYEQYF. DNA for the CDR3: TGTGCCATCAGTGAGTTGGAGGGATCCTACGAGCAGTACTTC.

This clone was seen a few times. This CDR3 is CASSIDRGSNYGYTF. The CDR3 DNA follows: TGTGCCAGTAGTATTGACAGGGGATCTAACTATGGCTACACCTTC. This chain connects TRBV19 to TRBJ1-2; TRBD1 matches 8 bases. This CDR3 has 15 amino acids. CDR1 is LNHDA, CDR2 SQIVND, per germline (reference sequence). After removal of 3 bases from V and 0 bases from J, the junction contained 3 bases not matched to a gene. The variable domain in full, completed from reference TRBV19 and TRBJ1-2, reads DGGITQSPKYLFRKEGQNVTLSCEQNLNHDAMYWYRQDPGQGLRLIYYSQIVNDFQKGDIAEGYSVSREKKESFPLTVTSAQKNPTAFYLCASSIDRGSNYGYTFGSGTRLTVV.

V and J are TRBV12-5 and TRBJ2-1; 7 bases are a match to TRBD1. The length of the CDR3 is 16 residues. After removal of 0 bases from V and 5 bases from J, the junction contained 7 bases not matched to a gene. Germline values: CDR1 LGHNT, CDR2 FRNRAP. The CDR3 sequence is CASGLVGRDRNNEQFF. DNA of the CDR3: TGTGCTAGTGGTTTGGTAGGTAGGGACAGAAACAATGAGCAGTTCTTC.

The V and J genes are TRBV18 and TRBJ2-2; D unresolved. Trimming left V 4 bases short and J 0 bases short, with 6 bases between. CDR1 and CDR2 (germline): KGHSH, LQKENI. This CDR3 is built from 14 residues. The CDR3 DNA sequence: TGTGCCAGCTCACTCTATTCGAACACCGGGGAGCTGTTTTTT. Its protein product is CASSLYSNTGELFF.

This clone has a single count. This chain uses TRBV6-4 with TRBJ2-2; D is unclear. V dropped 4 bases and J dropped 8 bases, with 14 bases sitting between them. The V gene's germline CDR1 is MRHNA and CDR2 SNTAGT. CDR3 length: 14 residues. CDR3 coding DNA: TGTGCCAGCAGTGCCTCCGATTCTAGAGGGGAGCTGTTTTTT. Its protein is CASSASDSRGELFF.

The CDR3 is CASSLRRGSSYNEQFF. In DNA form, the CDR3 reads TGTGCCAGCAGCTTACGGCGGGGGAGCTCCTACAATGAGCAGTTCTTC. The chain links TRBV7-9 to TRBJ2-1; 7 bases align to TRBD2. Germline CDR1 SEHNR, CDR2 FQNEAQ (reference sequence). Trimming removed 2 bases from V and 0 bases from J; junction bases left unmatched: 4. The CDR3 runs 16 residues.

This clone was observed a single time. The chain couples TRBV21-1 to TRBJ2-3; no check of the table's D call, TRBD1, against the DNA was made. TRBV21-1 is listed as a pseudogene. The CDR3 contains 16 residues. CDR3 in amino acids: CASSKGGPPRGDTQYF. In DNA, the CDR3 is TGTGCCAGCAGCAAAGGGGGCCCCCCAAGGGGGGATACGCAGTATTTT.

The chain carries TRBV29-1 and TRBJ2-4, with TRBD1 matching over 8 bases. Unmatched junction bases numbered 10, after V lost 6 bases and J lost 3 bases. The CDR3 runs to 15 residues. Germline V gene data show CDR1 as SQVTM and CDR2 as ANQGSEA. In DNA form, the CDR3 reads TGCAGCGTGATCTTACAGGGGGTGAGCAAAAACATTCAGTACTTC. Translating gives CSVILQGVSKNIQYF. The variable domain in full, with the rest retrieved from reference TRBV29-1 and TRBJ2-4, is SAVISQKPSRDICQRGTSLTIQCQVDSQVTMMFWYRQQPGQSLTLIATANQGSEATYESGFVIDKFPISRPNLTFSTLTVSNMSPEDSSIYLCSVILQGVSKNIQYFGAGTRLSVL.

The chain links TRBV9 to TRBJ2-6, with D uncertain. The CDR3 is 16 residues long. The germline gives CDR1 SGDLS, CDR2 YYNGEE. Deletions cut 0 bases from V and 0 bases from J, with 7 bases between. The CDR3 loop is CASSVASGSGANVLTF. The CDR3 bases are TGTGCCAGCAGCGTAGCTTCGGGCTCTGGGGCCAACGTCCTGACTTTC.

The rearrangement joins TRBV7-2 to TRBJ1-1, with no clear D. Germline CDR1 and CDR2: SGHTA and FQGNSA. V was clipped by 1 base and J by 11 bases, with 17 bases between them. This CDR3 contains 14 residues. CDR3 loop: CASSLGEPTRRAFF. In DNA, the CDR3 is TGTGCCAGCAGCTTAGGCGAACCTACCCGGAGGGCTTTCTTT.

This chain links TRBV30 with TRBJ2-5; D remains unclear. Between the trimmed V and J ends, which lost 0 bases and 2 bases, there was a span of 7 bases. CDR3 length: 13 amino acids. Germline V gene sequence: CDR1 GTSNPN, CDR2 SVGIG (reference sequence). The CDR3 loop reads CAWSVPLQETQYF. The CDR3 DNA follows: TGTGCCTGGAGTGTTCCTCTTCAAGAGACCCAGTACTTC.

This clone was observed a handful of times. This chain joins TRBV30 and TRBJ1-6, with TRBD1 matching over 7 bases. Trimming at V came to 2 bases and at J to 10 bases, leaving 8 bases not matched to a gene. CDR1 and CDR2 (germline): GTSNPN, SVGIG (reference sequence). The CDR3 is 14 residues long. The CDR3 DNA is TGTGCCTGGAGTCCCGACAGGGAGGCCTCACCCCTCCACTTT. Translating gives CAWSPDREASPLHF.